This T cell receptor beta chain was profiled in a study of technical replicates of blood from four donors. Germline CDR1 reads SGHRS; CDR2 reads YFSETQ. CDR3 length equals 16 residues. Between the trimmed V and J ends, which lost 6 bases and 0 bases, there was a span of 17 bases. Produced via immunoSEQ multiplex PCR; TCRdb's table is partial and in-frame only. The sample lists fewer than 100,000 clones; about 94% were seen once. This receptor was taken from a human donor in good health. This chain uses TRBV5-1 with TRBJ2-3; D is possibly TRBD2 (6 bases). Source material: T cells isolated from PBMCs. The CDR3 reads CASNWRGGVSTDTQYF. The CDR3 DNA reads as TGCGCCAGCAACTGGCGGGGCGGCGTTAGCACAGATACGCAGTATTTT. Based on the CDR3 plus reference TRBV5-1 and TRBJ2-3, the full variable domain is KAGVTQTPRYLIKTRGQQVTLSCSPISGHRSVSWYQQTPGQGLQFLFEYFSETQRNKGNFPGRFSGRQFSNSRSEMNVSTLELGDSALYLCASNWRGGVSTDTQYFGPGTRLTVL.